A selection of T cell receptor beta chains follows, all from one sample in a study of blood T cell repertoires in COVID-19. Produced via immunoSEQ multiplex PCR; TCRdb's table is partial and in-frame only. The table shows 250,000 to 300,000 clones, with approximately 82% occurring only once. The source material was peripheral blood. These TCRs come from a man older than 75 with acute or convalescent COVID-19. The CDR3 runs from the conserved cysteine through the conserved F or W. Some rows mark clone size as missing; the rest say once, few, many or name a class of expanded clone.

clone size: once
J gene: TRBJ1-4
V gene: TRBV11-2
CDR3 protein: CASSSPDRGREKLFF

clone size: few
J gene: TRBJ1-1
V gene: TRBV18
CDR3 protein: CASSPSTQGEAFF

clone size: .
J gene: TRBJ1-6
V gene: TRBV7-2
CDR3 protein: CASGRLSSYNSPLHF

clone size: .
J gene: TRBJ2-5
V gene: TRBV4-2
CDR3 protein: CASSPDYAPETQYF

clone size: .
J gene: TRBJ1-2
V gene: TRBV4-1
CDR3 protein: CASSQLPLTRYGYTF

clone size: .
J gene: TRBJ2-2
V gene: TRBV6-5
CDR3 protein: CATQRETGDTGELFF

clone size: .
J gene: TRBJ2-7
V gene: TRBV9
CDR3 protein: CASSGRTSGTTYEQYF

clone size: .
J gene: TRBJ2-7
V gene: TRBV12-3/TRBV12-4
CDR3 protein: CASSLSSSYEQYF

clone size: .
J gene: TRBJ2-2
V gene: TRBV9
CDR3 protein: CASSGSTGIAAGELFF

clone size: .
J gene: TRBJ1-6
V gene: TRBV5-6
CDR3 protein: CASSPDRMNSPLHF

clone size: .
J gene: TRBJ2-7
V gene: TRBV25-1
CDR3 protein: CASSVTGSYEQYF

clone size: once
J gene: TRBJ2-7
V gene: TRBV5-1
CDR3 protein: CASSLGQGMFYEQYF

clone size: .
J gene: TRBJ1-5
V gene: TRBV19
CDR3 protein: CASSRGDRYNQPQHF

clone size: .
J gene: TRBJ1-5
V gene: TRBV6-4
CDR3 protein: CASSPRRGDRGRGSNQPQHF

clone size: .
J gene: TRBJ2-5
V gene: TRBV7-2
CDR3 protein: CASSLTGGPQETQYF

clone size: .
J gene: TRBJ1-2
V gene: TRBV12-3/TRBV12-4
CDR3 protein: CASTGGALDGYTF

clone size: .
J gene: TRBJ1-5
V gene: TRBV6-5
CDR3 protein: CASSSLRDGPQHF

clone size: .
J gene: TRBJ2-1
V gene: TRBV2
CDR3 protein: CASRRDSGEQFF

clone size: .
J gene: TRBJ2-7
V gene: TRBV5-5
CDR3 protein: CASSFGTGVAYEQYF

clone size: .
J gene: TRBJ2-1
V gene: TRBV29-1
CDR3 protein: CSVRGGWNEQFF

clone size: .
J gene: TRBJ2-3
V gene: TRBV25-1
CDR3 protein: CASSASVGTGTDTQYF

clone size: .
J gene: TRBJ1-3
V gene: TRBV9
CDR3 protein: CASSAQTFSSETGIYF

clone size: .
J gene: TRBJ1-2
V gene: TRBV20-1
CDR3 protein: CSASTRAGVDGYTF

clone size: once
J gene: TRBJ1-6
V gene: TRBV10-3
CDR3 protein: CATSEDSPLHF

clone size: .
J gene: TRBJ2-5
V gene: TRBV3-1/TRBV3-2
CDR3 protein: CASSQAIETQYF

clone size: .
J gene: TRBJ2-3
V gene: TRBV19
CDR3 protein: CASTQYWGGTDTQYF